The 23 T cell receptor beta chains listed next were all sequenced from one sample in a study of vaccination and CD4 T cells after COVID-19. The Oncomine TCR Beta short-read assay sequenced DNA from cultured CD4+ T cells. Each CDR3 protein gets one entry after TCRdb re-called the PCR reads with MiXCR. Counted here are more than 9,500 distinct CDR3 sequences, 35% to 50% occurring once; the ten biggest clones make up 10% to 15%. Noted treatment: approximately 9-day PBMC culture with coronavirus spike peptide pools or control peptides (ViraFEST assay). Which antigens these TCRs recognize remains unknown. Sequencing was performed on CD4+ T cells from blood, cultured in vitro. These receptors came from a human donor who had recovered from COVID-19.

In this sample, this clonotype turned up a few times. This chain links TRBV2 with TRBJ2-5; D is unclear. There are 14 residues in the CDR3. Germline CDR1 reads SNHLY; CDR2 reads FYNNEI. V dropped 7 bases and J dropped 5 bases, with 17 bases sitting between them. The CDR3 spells CASIYNLVMETQYF. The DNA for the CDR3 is TGTGCCAGCATATATAATCTAGTGATGGAGACCCAGTACTTC. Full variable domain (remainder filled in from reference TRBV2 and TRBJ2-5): EPEVTQTPSHQVTQMGQEVILRCVPISNHLYFYWYRQILGQKVEFLVSFYNNEISEKSEIFDDQFSVERPDGSNFTLKIRSTKLEDSAMYFCASIYNLVMETQYFGPGTRLLVL.

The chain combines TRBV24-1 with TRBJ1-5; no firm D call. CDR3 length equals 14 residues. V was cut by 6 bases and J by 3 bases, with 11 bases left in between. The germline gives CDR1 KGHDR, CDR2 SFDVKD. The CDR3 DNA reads TGTGCCACCAGTTACGCAGGTAACAATCAGCCCCAGCATTTT. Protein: CATSYAGNNQPQHF.

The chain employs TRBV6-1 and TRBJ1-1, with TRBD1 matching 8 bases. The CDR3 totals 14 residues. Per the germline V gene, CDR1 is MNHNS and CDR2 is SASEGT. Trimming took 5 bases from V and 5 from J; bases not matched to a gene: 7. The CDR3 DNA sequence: TGTGCCAGCAGTCCGACAGGGGTTGGAACTGAAGCTTTCTTT. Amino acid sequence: CASSPTGVGTEAFF.

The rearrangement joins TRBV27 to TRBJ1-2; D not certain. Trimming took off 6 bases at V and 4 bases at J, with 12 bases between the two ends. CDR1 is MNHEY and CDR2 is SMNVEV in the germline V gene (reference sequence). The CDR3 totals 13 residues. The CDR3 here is CASRMGYAYGYTF. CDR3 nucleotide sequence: TGTGCCAGCAGAATGGGGTATGCCTATGGCTACACCTTC.

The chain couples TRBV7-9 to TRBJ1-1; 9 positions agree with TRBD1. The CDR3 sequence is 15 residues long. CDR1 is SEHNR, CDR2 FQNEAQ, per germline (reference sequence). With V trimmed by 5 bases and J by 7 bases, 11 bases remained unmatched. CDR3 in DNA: TGTGCCAGCAGCCCGCGGGACAGGGTAAACCTTGAAGCTTTCTTT. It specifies CASSPRDRVNLEAFF.

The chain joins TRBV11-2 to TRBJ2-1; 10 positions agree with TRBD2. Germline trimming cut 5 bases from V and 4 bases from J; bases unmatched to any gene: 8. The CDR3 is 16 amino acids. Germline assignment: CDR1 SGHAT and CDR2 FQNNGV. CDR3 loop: CASSPLGAGGYNEQFF. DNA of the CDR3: TGTGCCAGCAGCCCACTGGGAGCGGGGGGGTACAATGAGCAGTTCTTC. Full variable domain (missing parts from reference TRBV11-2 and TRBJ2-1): EAGVAQSPRYKIIEKRQSVAFWCNPISGHATLYWYQQILGQGPKLLIQFQNNGVVDDSQLPKDRFSAERLKGVDSTLKIQPAKLEDSAVYLCASSPLGAGGYNEQFFGPGTRLTVL.

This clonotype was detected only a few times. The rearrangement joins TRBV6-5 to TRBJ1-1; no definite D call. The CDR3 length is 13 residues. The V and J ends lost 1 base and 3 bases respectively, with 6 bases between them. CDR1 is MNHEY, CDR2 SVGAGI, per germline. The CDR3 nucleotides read TGTGCCAGCAGTTACTGGCAGGACACTGAAGCTTTCTTT. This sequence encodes CASSYWQDTEAFF.

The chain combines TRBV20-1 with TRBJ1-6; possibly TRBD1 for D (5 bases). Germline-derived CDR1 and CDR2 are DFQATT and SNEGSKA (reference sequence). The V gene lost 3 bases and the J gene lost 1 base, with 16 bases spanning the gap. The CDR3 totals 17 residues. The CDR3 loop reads CSARPGQGGSYNSPLHF. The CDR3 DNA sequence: TGCAGTGCTAGGCCGGGCCAGGGAGGATCCTATAATTCACCCCTCCACTTT.

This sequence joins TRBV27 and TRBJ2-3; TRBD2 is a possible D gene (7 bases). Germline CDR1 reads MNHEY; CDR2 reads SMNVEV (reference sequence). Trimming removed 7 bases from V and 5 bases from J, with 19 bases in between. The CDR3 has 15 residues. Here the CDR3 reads CASNERGGGRDTQYF. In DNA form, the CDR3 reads TGTGCCAGCAACGAAAGGGGGGGGGGAAGAGATACGCAGTATTTT.

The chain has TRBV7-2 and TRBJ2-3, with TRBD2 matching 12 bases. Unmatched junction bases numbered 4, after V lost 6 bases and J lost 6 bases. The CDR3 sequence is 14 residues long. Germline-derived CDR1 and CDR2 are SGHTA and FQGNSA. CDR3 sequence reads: CASSPTSGGDTQYF. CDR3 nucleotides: TGTGCCAGCAGTCCGACTAGCGGGGGTGATACGCAGTATTTT.

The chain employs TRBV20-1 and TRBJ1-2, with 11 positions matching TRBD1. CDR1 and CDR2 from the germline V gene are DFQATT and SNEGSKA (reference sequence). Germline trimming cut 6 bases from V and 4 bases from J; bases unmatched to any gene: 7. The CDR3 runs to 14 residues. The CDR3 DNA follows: TGCAGTGCCGACGGGACAGGGGGTTCCTATGGCTACACCTTC. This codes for CSADGTGGSYGYTF.

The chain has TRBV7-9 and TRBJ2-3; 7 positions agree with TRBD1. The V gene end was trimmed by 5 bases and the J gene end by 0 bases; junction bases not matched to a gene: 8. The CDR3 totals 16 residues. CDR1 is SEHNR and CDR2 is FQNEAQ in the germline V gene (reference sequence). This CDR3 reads CASSADRDPSTDTQYF. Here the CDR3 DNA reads TGTGCCAGCAGCGCCGACAGGGACCCGAGCACAGATACGCAGTATTTT. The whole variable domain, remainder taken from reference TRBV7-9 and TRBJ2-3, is DTGVSQNPRHKITKRGQNVTFRCDPISEHNRLYWYRQTLGQGPEFLTYFQNEAQLEKSRLLSDRFSAERPKGSFSTLEIQRTEQGDSAMYLCASSADRDPSTDTQYFGPGTRLTVL.

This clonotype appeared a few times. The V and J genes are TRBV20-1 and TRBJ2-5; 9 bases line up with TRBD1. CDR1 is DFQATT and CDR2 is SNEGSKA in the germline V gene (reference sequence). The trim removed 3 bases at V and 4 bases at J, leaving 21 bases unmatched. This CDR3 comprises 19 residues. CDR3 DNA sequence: TGCAGTGCTAGCATCATCCCTCCCCCACAGGGGGCGCGTAGAGAGACCCAGTACTTC. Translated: CSASIIPPPQGARRETQYF.

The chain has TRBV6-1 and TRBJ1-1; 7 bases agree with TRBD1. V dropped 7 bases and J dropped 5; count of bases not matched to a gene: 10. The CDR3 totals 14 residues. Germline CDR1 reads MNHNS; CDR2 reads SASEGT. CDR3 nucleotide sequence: TGTGCCAGCAATTTACAGGGGAGAACGACTGAAGCTTTCTTT. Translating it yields CASNLQGRTTEAFF.

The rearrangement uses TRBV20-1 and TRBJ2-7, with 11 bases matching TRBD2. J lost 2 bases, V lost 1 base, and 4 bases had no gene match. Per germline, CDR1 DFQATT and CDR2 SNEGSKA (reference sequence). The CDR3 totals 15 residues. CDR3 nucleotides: TGCAGTGCTAGAGGAGTAGCGGGAGGGGCCTACGAGCAGTACTTC. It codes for CSARGVAGGAYEQYF.

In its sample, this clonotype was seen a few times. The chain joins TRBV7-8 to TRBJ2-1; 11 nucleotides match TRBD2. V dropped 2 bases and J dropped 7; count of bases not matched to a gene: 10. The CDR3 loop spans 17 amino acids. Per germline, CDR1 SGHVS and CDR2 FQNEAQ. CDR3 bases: TGTGCCAGCAGCTTACGGCCTAGCGGGGGGATAGGGAATGAGCAGTTCTTC. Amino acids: CASSLRPSGGIGNEQFF.

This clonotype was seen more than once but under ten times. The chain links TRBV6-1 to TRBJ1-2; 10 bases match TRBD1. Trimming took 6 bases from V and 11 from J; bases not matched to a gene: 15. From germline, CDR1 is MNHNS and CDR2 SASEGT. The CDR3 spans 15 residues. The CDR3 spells CASRMNRDRGSVYTF. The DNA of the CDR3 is TGTGCCAGCAGGATGAACCGGGACAGGGGATCTGTGTACACCTTC.

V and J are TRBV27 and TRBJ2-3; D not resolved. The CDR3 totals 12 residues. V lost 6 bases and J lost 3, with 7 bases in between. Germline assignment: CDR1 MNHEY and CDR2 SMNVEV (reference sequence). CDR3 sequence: CASSQLTDTQYF. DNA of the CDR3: TGTGCCAGCAGCCAATTAACAGATACGCAGTATTTT.

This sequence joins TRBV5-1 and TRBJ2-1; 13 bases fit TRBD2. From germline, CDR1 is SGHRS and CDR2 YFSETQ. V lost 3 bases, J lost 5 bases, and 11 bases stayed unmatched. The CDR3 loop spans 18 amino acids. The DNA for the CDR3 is TGCGCCAGCAGCTCGGGACTAGCGGGACATTGGGGGGACAATGAGCAGTTCTTC. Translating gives CASSSGLAGHWGDNEQFF.

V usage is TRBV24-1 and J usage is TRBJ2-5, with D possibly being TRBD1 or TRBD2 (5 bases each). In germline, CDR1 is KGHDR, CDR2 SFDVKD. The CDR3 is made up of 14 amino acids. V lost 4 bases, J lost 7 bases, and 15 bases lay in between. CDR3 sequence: CATSEPGTASTQYF. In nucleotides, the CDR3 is TGTGCCACCAGTGAACCCGGGACGGCCTCGACCCAGTACTTC.

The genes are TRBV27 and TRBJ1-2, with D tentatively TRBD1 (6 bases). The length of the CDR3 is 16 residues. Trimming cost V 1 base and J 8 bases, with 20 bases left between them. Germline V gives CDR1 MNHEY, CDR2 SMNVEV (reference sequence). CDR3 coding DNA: TGTGCCAGCAGTTTATACCCGGACAGTCCAACCCAAGGCTACACCTTC. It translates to CASSLYPDSPTQGYTF.

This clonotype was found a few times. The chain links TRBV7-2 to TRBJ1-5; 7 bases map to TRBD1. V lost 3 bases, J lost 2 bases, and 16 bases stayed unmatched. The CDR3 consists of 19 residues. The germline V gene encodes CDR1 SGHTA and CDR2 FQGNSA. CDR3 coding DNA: TGTGCCAGCAGCTTCCACTTGAAAGGGGGCTATATCGGCAATCAGCCCCAGCATTTT. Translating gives CASSFHLKGGYIGNQPQHF.

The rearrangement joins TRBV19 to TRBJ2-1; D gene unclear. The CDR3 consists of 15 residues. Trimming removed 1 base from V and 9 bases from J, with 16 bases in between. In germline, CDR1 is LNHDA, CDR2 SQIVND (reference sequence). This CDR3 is CASSIGVGIWGEQFF. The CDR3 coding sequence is TGTGCCAGTAGTATAGGAGTGGGCATCTGGGGTGAGCAGTTCTTC.